This T cell receptor beta chain was sequenced during a study of cytomegalovirus exposure and HLA in healthy donors. Study-wide findings and caveats: Most CMV-associated TCR beta chains appeared HLA-restricted in a later analysis. Later findings reportedly placed an Asian-associated ancestry cluster below the approximately 630-donor mean for N-insertions.

PCR amplification relied on 60 Vbeta primers (plus 13 Jbeta primers). The authors' processing: Roughly 76 million unique TCR beta chains, about 11 million of them shared, were counted by a later analysis. Here immunoSEQ multiplex PCR was the method, and the copy in TCRdb shows in-frame clones only, minus some. V and J calls and clone size are given by that table; D and trimming were obtained from the DNA. The repertoire table contains tens of thousands of clones. The CDR3 is 18 amino acids. Germline CDR1 MNHEY, CDR2 SMNVEV (reference sequence). V lost 1 base, J lost 5 bases, and 17 bases stayed unmatched. Concerning this clone itself: The antigen is undetermined.

The sequence came from a male donor in good health and CMV-seronegative. The specimen sequenced was PBMCs. The chain has TRBV27 and TRBJ2-7; TRBD1 matches at 7 bases. CDR3 sequence (DNA): TGTGCCAGCAGTTTATTTACGCCCGGGACAGCCATGGGTCACGAGCAGTACTTC. Residues: CASSLFTPGTAMGHEQYF.